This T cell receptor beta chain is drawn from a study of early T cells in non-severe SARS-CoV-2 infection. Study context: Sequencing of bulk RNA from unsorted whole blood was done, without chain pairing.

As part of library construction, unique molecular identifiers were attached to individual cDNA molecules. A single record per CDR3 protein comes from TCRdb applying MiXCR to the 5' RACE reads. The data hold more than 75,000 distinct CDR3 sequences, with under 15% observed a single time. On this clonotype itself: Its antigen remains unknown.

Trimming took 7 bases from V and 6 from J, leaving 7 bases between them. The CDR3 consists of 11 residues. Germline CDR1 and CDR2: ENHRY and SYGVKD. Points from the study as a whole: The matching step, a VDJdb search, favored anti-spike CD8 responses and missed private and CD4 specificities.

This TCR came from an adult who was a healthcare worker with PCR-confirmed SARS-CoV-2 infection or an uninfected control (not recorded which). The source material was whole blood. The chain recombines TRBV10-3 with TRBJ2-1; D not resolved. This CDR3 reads CAITWGNEQFF. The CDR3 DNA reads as TGTGCCATCACTTGGGGCAATGAGCAGTTCTTC.